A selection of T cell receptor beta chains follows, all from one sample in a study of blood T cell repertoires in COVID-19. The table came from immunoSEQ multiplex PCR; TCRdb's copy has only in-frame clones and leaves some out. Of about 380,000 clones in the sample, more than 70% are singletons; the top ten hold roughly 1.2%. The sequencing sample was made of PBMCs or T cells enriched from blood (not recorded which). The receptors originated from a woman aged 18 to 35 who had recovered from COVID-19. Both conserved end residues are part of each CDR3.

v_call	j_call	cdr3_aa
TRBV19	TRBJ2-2	CASSITYGGELFF
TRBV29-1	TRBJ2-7	CSVRDRAEQYF
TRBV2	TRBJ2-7	CASSPWDTTYEQYF
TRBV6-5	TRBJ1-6	CASTIGTASSPLHF
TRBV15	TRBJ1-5	CATSRVRVVEPQHF
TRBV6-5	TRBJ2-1	CASSYAGTSYNEQFF
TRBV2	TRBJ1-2	CASSEALRGAPGYTF
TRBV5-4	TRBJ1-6	CASSHDSSGDSPLHF
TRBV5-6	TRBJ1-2	CASSVPGQTSYGYTF
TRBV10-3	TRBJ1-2	CAIRAGYGYTF
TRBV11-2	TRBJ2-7	CASSFTTAYEQYF
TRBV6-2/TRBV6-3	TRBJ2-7	CASSSGGSPYEQYF
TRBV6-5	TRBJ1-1	CASGGGTEAFF
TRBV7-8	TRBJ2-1	CASSLGGQSYNEQFF
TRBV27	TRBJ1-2	CASSLSGFAYGYTF
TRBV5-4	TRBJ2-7	CASSWTPGHNEQYF
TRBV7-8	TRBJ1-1	CASSLLRARNTEAFF
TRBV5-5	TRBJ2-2	CASSLDFVAGTVLTGELFF
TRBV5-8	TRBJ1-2	CASSLDRVEYGYTF
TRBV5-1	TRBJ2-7	CASSLQSSGGTYEQYF
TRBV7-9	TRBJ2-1	CASSRGQGPRNEQFF
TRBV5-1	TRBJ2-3	CASSLEIAGDTDTQYF
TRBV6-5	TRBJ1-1	CASSYHTTGYDTEAFF
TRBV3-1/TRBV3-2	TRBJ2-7	CASSQAQAAYEQYF
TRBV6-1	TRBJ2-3	CASSSRTGSTDTQYF
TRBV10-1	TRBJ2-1	CASSVRQGSTFSYNEQFF
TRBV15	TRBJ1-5	CATSSTGGDQPQHF
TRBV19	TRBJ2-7	CASSRDRVTSYEQYF
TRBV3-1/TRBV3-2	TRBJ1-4	CASSLRGAVYEKLFF
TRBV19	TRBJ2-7	CASTMRTGSYEQYF
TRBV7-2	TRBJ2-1	CASSVGQGSYNEQFF
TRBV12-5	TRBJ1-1	CASGLKGQGNTEAFF
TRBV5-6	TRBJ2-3	CASSLWRGAADTQYF
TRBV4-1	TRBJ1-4	CASSQVRGSDEKLFF
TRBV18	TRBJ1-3	CASSPETLNTIYF
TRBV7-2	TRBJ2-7	CASSPAGTSRAYEQYF
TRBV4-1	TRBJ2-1	CASSPPPGRGRNEQFF
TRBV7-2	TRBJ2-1	CASSPTSGSYNEQFF
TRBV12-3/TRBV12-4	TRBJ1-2	CASSFAGGGYTF
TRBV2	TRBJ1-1	CASRLSPQGRRNTEAFF
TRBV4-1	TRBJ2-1	CASSQVTGTPDGDNEQFF
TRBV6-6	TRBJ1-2	CASSPGRLTGFGYGYTF
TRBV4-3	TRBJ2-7	CASSQDRDSSYEQYF
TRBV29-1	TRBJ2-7	CSVDGDRVSSYEQYF
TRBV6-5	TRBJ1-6	CASTRDRYNSPLHF
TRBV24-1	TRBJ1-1	CATSGAGKGNTEAFF
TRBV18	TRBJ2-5	CASSPRGTHERETQYF
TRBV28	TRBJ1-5	CASSLTGTNQPQHF
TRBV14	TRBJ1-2	CASSLSHNYGYTF
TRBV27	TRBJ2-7	CASSSRDRGAYEQYF
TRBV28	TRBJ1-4	CASSPRQGRVEEKLFF
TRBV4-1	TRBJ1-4	CASSQDSGLNEKLFF
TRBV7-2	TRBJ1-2	CASSWTGGSYGYTF
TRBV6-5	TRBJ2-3	CASSYRASITDTQYF
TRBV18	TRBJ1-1	CASSAAHGSGTEAFF
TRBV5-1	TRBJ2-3	CASSLFVAGTTDTQYF
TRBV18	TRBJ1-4	CASSPTGGLTNEKLFF